This TCR beta chain was retrieved from a study of cytomegalovirus exposure and HLA in healthy donors. The study's findings and limits: In a later analysis, TCR beta V- and J-gene trimming showed a link to a missense DCLRE1C variant. The authors enumerated over 150 TCR beta chains as linked to cytomegalovirus. The records held CMV serostatus as the only immune exposure information.

13 Jbeta primers and 60 Vbeta primers were used for the PCR. Authors' data handling: In a later analysis, around 12 million of tens of millions of unique beta chains occurred in at least two donors. Libraries were prepared by immunoSEQ multiplex PCR; TCRdb keeps only in-frame clonotypes and omits some of them. V, J and clone size derive from that table, while D and trimming were established from the DNA sequence. This table has around 160,000 clones, approximately 80% appearing once. The CDR3 has 17 residues. The germline gives CDR1 KGHSH, CDR2 LQKENI. V was shortened by 3 bases and J by 6 bases, with 23 bases between the two germline ends. About this clone itself: Its antigen is not known.

The source of this sequence is a woman aged 40 to 49 in good health and CMV-seropositive. The chain joins TRBV18 to TRBJ1-1, with D possibly matching TRBD1 (5 bases). Sequencing was carried out using PBMCs. CDR3 sequence: CASSPQRATQVGAEAFF. CDR3 sequence (DNA): TGTGCCAGCTCACCTCAACGCGCGACCCAAGTAGGGGCTGAAGCTTTCTTT. Full variable domain (outside the CDR3, taken from reference TRBV18 and TRBJ1-1): NAGVMQNPRHLVRRRGQEARLRCSPMKGHSHVYWYRQLPEEGLKFMVYLQKENIIDESGMPKERFSAEFPKEGPSILRIQQVVRGDSAAYFCASSPQRATQVGAEAFFGQGTRLTVV.